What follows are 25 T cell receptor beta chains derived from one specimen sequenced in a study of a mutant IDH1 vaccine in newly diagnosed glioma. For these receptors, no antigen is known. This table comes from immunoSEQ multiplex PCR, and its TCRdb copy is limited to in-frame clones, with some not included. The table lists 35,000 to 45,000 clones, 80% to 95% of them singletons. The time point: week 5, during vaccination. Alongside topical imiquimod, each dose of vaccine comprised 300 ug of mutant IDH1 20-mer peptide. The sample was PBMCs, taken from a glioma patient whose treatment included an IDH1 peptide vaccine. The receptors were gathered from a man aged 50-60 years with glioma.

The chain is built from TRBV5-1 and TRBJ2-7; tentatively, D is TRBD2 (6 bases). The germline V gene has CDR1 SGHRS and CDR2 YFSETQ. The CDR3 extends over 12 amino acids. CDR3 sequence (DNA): TGCGGGGGGGTTGGGTCCACCTACGAGCAGTACTTC. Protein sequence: CGGVGSTYEQYF.

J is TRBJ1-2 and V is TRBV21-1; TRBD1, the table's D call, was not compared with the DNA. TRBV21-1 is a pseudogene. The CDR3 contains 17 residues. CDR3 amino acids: CASSTPGQGEGNYGYTF. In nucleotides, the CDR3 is TGTGCCAGCAGCACACCGGGACAGGGTGAAGGGAACTATGGCTACACCTTC.

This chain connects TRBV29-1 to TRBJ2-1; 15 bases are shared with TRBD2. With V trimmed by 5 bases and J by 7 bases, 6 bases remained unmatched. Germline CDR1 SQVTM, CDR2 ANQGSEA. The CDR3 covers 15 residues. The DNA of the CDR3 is TGCAGCGTTCGCGGACTAGCGGGGGGGCGAAATGAGCAGTTCTTC. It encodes CSVRGLAGGRNEQFF.

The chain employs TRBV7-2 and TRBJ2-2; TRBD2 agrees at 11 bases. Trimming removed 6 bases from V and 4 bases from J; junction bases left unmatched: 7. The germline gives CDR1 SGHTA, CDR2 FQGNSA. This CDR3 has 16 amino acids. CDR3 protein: CASSFSGGAITGELFF. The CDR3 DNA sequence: TGTGCCAGCAGTTTTAGCGGGGGGGCAATCACCGGGGAGCTGTTTTTT.

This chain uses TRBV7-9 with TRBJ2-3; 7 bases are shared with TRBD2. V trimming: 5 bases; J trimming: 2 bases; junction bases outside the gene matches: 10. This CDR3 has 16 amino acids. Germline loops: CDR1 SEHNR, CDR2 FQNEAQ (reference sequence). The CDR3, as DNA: TGTGCCAGCAGCCTGGAAACGGGGGGTTACACAGATACGCAGTATTTT. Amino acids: CASSLETGGYTDTQYF.

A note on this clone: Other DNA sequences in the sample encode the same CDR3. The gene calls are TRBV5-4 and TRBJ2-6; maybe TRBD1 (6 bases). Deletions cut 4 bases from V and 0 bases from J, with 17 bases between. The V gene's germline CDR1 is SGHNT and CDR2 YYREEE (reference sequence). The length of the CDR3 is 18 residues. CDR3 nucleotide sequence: TGTGCCAGCAGCCAAGGGGGTCCGACCCGCTCTGGGGCCAACGTCCTGACTTTC. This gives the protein CASSQGGPTRSGANVLTF. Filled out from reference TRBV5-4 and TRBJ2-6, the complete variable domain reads ETGVTQSPTHLIKTRGQQVTLRCSSQSGHNTVSWYQQALGQGPQFIFQYYREEENGRGNFPPRFSGLQFPNYSSELNVNALELDDSALYLCASSQGGPTRSGANVLTFGAGSRLTVL.

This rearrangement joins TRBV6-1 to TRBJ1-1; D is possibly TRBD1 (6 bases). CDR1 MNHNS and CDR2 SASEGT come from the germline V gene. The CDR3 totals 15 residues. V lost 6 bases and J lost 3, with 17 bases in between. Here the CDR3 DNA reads TGTGCCAGCAGAGACCAACAGGGTAGGGACACTGAAGCTTTCTTT. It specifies CASRDQQGRDTEAFF.

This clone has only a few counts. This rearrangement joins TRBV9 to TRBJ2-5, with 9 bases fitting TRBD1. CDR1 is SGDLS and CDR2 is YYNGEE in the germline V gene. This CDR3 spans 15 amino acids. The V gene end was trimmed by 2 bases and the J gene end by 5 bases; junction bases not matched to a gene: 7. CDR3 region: CASSVSTGGRETQYF. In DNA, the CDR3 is TGTGCCAGCAGCGTTTCGACAGGGGGTCGGGAGACCCAGTACTTC.

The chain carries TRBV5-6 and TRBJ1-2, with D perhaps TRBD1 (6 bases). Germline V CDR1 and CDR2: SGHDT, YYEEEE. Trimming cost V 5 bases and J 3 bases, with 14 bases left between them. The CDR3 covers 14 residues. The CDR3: CASRKQGVDYGYTF. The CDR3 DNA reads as TGTGCCAGCAGAAAACAGGGAGTTGACTATGGCTACACCTTC.

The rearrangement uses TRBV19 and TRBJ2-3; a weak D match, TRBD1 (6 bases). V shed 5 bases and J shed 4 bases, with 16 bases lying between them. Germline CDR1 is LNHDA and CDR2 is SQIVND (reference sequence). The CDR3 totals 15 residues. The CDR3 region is CASSVTGNGADTQYF. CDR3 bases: TGTGCCAGTAGTGTTACAGGGAATGGCGCAGATACGCAGTATTTT.

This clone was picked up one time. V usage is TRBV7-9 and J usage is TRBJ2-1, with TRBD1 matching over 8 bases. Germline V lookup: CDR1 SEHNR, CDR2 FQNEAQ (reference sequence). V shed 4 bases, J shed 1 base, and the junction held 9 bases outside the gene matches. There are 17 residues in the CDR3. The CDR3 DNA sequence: TGTGCCAGCAGCTCTCGGTTCCGGACAGGGTCCTACAATGAGCAGTTCTTC. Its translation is CASSSRFRTGSYNEQFF.

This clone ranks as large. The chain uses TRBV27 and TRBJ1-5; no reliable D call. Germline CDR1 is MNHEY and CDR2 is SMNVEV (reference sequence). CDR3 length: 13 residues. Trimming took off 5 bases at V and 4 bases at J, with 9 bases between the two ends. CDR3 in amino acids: CASSKTQNQPQHF. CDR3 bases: TGTGCCAGCAGTAAAACCCAAAATCAGCCCCAGCATTTT.

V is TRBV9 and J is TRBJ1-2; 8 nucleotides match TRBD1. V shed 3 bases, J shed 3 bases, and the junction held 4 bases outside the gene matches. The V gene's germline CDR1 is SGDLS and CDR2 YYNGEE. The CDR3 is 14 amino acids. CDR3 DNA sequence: TGTGCCAGCAGCGGCGGACAGGGTGACTATGGCTACACCTTC. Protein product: CASSGGQGDYGYTF.

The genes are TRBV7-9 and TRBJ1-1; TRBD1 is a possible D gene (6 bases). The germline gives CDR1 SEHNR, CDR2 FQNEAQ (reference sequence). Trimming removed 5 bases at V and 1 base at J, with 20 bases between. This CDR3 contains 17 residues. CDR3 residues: CASSPLLGGDGNTEAFF. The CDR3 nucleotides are TGTGCCAGCAGCCCCCTTTTGGGGGGCGACGGGAACACTGAAGCTTTCTTT.

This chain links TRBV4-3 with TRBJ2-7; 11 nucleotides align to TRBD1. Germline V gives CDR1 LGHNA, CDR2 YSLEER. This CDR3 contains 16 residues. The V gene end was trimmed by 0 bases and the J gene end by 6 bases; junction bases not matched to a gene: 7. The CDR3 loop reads CASSQEVWDRGGEQYF. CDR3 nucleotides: TGCGCCAGCAGCCAAGAAGTATGGGACAGGGGGGGCGAGCAGTACTTC.

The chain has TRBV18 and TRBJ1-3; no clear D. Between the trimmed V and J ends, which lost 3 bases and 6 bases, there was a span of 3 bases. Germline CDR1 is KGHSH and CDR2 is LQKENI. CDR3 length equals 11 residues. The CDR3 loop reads CASSPENTIYF. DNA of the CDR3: TGTGCCAGCTCACCGGAAAACACCATATATTTT.

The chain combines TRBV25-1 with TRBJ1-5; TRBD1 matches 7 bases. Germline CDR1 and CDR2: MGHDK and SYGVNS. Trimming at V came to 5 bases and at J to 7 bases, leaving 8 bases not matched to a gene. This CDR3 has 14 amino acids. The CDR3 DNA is TGTGCCAGCAGTAGACAGGGTCAGGGCCAGCCCCAGCATTTT. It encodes CASSRQGQGQPQHF.

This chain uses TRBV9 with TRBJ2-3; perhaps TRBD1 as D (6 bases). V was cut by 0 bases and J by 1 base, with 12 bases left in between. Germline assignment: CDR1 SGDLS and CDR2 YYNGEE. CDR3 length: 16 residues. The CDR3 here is CASSVEGRGGTDTQYF. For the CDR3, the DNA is TGTGCCAGCAGCGTAGAGGGCAGGGGAGGCACAGATACGCAGTATTTT.

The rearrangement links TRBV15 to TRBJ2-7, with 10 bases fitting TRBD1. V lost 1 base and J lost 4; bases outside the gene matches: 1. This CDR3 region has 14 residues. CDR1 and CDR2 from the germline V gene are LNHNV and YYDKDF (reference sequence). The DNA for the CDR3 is TGTGCCACCAGCAGAGCGGGACAGGGGTACGAGCAGTACTTC. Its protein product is CATSRAGQGYEQYF.

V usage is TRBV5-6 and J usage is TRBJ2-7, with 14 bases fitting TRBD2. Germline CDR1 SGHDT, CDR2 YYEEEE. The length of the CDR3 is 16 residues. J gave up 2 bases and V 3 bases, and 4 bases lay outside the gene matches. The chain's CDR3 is CASSWGTSGSAYEQYF. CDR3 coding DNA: TGTGCCAGCAGCTGGGGGACTAGCGGGAGCGCCTACGAGCAGTACTTC.

DNA for the CDR3: TGTGCCAGCAGCACTAGAGATTCCTACGAGCAGTACTTC. Residues: CASSTRDSYEQYF. The chain employs TRBV5-6 and TRBJ2-7; a weak D match, TRBD2 (5 bases). The CDR3 totals 13 residues. From germline, CDR1 is SGHDT and CDR2 YYEEEE. The ends were cut back, 4 bases at V and 1 base at J, with 9 bases in the middle.

The CDR3 DNA follows: TGTGCCAGCAATTCCTACAATGAGCAGTTCTTC. Protein product: CASNSYNEQFF. The chain combines TRBV7-9 with TRBJ2-1; unclear D gene. CDR1 is SEHNR, CDR2 FQNEAQ, per germline (reference sequence). V gave up 7 bases and J gave up 1 base, with 2 bases separating them. The CDR3 has 11 residues.

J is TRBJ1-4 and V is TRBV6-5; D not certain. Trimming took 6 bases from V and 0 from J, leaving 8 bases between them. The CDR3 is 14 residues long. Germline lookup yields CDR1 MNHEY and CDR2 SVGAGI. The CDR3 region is CASRRISTNEKLFF. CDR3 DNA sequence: TGTGCCAGCAGGCGGATCTCAACTAATGAAAAACTGTTTTTT.

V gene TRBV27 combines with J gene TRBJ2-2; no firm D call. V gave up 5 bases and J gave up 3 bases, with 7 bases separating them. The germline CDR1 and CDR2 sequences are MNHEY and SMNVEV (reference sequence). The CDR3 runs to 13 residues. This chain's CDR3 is CASSPGYTGELFF. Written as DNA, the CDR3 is TGTGCCAGCAGTCCCGGGTACACCGGGGAGCTGTTTTTT.

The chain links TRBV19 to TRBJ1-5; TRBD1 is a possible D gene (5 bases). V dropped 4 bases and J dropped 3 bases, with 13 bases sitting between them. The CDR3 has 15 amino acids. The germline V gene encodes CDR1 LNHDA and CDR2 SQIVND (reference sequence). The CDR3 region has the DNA TGTGCCAGTAGTAAGCAACGGGGGACCAATCAGCCCCAGCATTTT. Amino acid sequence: CASSKQRGTNQPQHF.